This record looks at one T cell receptor beta chain sequence and its context. As yet, its antigen is unknown. This specimen belongs to a study of cytomegalovirus exposure and HLA in healthy donors. Study-wide findings and caveats: Usually a TCR sequence was rare, but some public TCRs were found in many donors. For most subjects, TCR beta sequences were reported to predict HLA-A and HLA-B alleles with accuracy.

Use of 60 Vbeta and 13 Jbeta primers characterized the PCR. The assay was immunoSEQ multiplex PCR, and TCRdb's table has in-frame clones only and misses some. Among about 70,000 clones listed, approximately 90% were seen once. This TCR was sampled from a woman aged 30 to 39 in good health and CMV-seronegative. The sample was PBMCs.

The CDR3 protein is CASTPGQGGYTF. DNA for the CDR3: TGTGCCAGCACCCCTGGACAGGGTGGCTACACCTTC. The chain couples TRBV7-9 to TRBJ1-2; 8 bases match TRBD1. The CDR3 totals 12 residues. The V gene's germline CDR1 is SEHNR and CDR2 FQNEAQ (reference sequence). Trimming removed 7 bases from V and 7 bases from J; junction bases left unmatched: 5.